These T cell receptor beta chains were read from a single sample in a study of T cells in Graves' hyperthyroidism and ophthalmopathy. TCRdb passed the multiplex PCR reads through MiXCR, listing each CDR3 protein once. The sample includes about 410,000 distinct CDR3 sequences, approximately 15% of them seen just once. The specimen was blood. All receptors come from a man in his late teens or twenties with Graves' ophthalmopathy. The CDR3 runs from the conserved cysteine through the conserved F or W. D genes are given only for firm matches. Clone size appears in some rows only: once, few, many, or a class for an expanded clone.

TRBV5-1	TRBD1	14	many	TRBJ2-7	CASSLTAGGYEQYF	TGCGCCAGCAGCTTAACCGCAGGGGGCTACGAGCAGTACTTC
TRBV27	TRBD1	16	-	TRBJ2-5	CASMPRSGTGGPTQYF	TGTGCCAGCATGCCCCGCTCCGGGACAGGGGGCCCGACCCAGTACTTC
TRBV6-5	-	14	once	TRBJ1-3	CASRYSDSGNTIYF	TGTGCCAGCAGGTACTCCGACTCTGGAAACACCATATATTTT
TRBV30	-	13	many	TRBJ1-5	CAWNRDEGQPQHF	TGTGCCTGGAACAGGGATGAGGGTCAGCCCCAGCATTTT
TRBV12-3/TRBV12-4	TRBD1	14	many	TRBJ1-3	CASSSGTGGNTIYF	TGTGCCAGCAGTAGTGGGACAGGAGGAAACACCATATATTTT
TRBV19	TRBD2	18	few	TRBJ2-2	CASSRRASGGLNTGELFF	TGTGCCAGTAGTCGGCGGGCTAGCGGGGGCCTGAACACCGGGGAGCTGTTTTTT
TRBV2	-	15	few	TRBJ2-6	CASSIDLAGANVLTF	TGTGCCAGCAGTATAGACTTAGCTGGGGCCAACGTCCTGACTTTC
TRBV7-2	TRBD2	16	many	TRBJ2-5	CASSRGLAGGEETQYF	TGTGCCAGCAGCCGGGGACTAGCGGGGGGGGAAGAGACCCAGTACTTC
TRBV19	-	15	-	TRBJ1-2	CASSTQGVEGFGYTF	TGTGCCAGTAGTACCCAAGGCGTGGAGGGCTTTGGCTACACCTTC
TRBV11-3	TRBD2	15	many	TRBJ2-2	CASSPSGRGTGELFF	TGTGCCAGCAGCCCTAGCGGGAGGGGCACCGGGGAGCTGTTTTTT
TRBV12-5	-	10	-	TRBJ2-7	CASGINKQYF	TGTGCTAGTGGTATAAATAAGCAGTACTTC
TRBV28	-	14	-	TRBJ2-7	CASSLPVRTHEQYF	TGTGCCAGCAGTTTACCCGTGCGGACTCATGAGCAGTACTTC
TRBV27	-	17	many	TRBJ1-5	CASSSADSVYSNQPQHF	TGTGCCAGCAGTTCAGCGGACAGCGTTTATAGCAATCAGCCCCAGCATTTT
TRBV20-1	-	13	few	TRBJ2-1	CSASSTPYNEQFF	TGCAGTGCTAGTAGTACCCCCTACAATGAGCAGTTCTTC
TRBV7-9	-	16	many	TRBJ2-3	CASSRLVDPSTDTQYF	TGTGCCAGCAGCCGCCTAGTGGATCCTAGCACAGATACGCAGTATTTT
TRBV2	TRBD1	14	many	TRBJ1-4	CASSTLGTGEKLFF	TGTGCCAGCAGTACTTTAGGGACAGGGGAAAAACTGTTTTTT
TRBV20-1	-	13	-	TRBJ2-7	CSARDASSHEQYF	TGCAGTGCTAGAGATGCTAGCTCCCACGAGCAGTACTTC
TRBV13	-	14	few	TRBJ2-7	CASSLSLANYEQYF	TGTGCCAGCAGCTTAAGCCTAGCAAACTACGAGCAGTACTTC
TRBV6-1	TRBD2	14	many	TRBJ2-1	CASRAGTSPFLQFF	TGTGCCAGCAGGGCCGGGACTAGCCCATTTCTGCAGTTCTTC